This TCR beta chain was identified in a study of response to subunit inactivated influenza vaccine. TCRdb independently ran MiXCR on the RT-PCR reads; one entry per CDR3 protein. Found here are about 830,000 distinct CDR3 sequences, approximately 18% of them singletons; the top ten hold approximately 11%. V lost 7 bases to trimming and J lost 4 bases; unmatched junction nucleotides: 3. The germline V gene encodes CDR1 SNHLY and CDR2 FYNNEI. This CDR3 is built from 12 residues. This clonotype was obtained from a man aged 50 or older who received an inactivated influenza vaccine. Sequenced here: PBMCs from blood, sampled about 5 days after vaccination. The chain is built from TRBV2 and TRBJ1-1, with 7 bases that match TRBD1. The CDR3 sequence: CASKTGLTEAFF. CDR3 coding DNA: TGTGCCAGCAAGACAGGGCTCACTGAAGCTTTCTTT.